This is a list of T cell receptor beta chains from one sample in a study of blood T cell repertoires in COVID-19. Assay used: immunoSEQ multiplex PCR; TCRdb lists only in-frame clones, some missing. The sample has over 85,000 clones; roughly 90% are singletons. The sample was peripheral blood. The receptors come from a woman between 45 and 60 years old with COVID-19, enrolled during active disease. Each CDR3 is given without its conserved first and last residue.

v_call	j_call	cdr3_length	cdr3_aa
TRBV4-3	TRBJ2-3	15	ASSQAWVLGNTDTQY
TRBV27	TRBJ1-4	14	ASSLERPGKNEKLF
TRBV4-2	TRBJ2-3	13	ASSQGRGGTDTQY
TRBV27	TRBJ1-4	11	ASRGQGSEKLF
TRBV12-3/TRBV12-4	TRBJ2-1	11	ASSFLGVNEQF
TRBV19	TRBJ2-6	14	ASRDRLGAGANVLT
TRBV30	TRBJ1-4	11	AWTRGTGEKLF
TRBV5-6	TRBJ1-3	15	ASSLSRTGHSGNTIY
TRBV9	TRBJ1-2	13	ASSVEGGAGYGYT
TRBV28	TRBJ2-4	14	AGSHGLAGVKNIQY
TRBV19	TRBJ1-5	14	ASSIGGSYSNQPQH
TRBV5-1	TRBJ1-3	12	ASSATSSGNTIY
TRBV5-6	TRBJ2-1	13	ASSGTGTGYNEQF
TRBV6-1	TRBJ1-6	13	ASSEINVSNSPLH
TRBV9	TRBJ1-6	12	ASSGTAYNSPLH
TRBV7-9	TRBJ1-4	13	ASSLGQDNREKLF
TRBV5-4	TRBJ2-2	13	ASSFRQGDTGELF
TRBV19	TRBJ1-1	13	ASMADRGRIAEAF
TRBV27	TRBJ2-5	11	ASSFREGETQY
TRBV4-3	TRBJ2-4	14	ASSQDIQGVLDIQY
TRBV18	TRBJ1-1	10	ASSPAGMEAF
TRBV11-2	TRBJ1-3	14	ASSFDPRDRGNTIY
TRBV9	TRBJ2-7	13	ASSVGTGSSYEQY
TRBV10-3	TRBJ2-1	11	APGGVAYNEQF
TRBV10-3	TRBJ2-2	12	AISTEQGTGELF
TRBV2	TRBJ2-1	12	ASRDSSAYNEQF
TRBV2	TRBJ2-1	11	ASSGASVNEQF
TRBV5-1	TRBJ1-6	13	ASSLAGQGRSPLH
TRBV30	TRBJ1-6	13	AWSVRPGNNSPLH
TRBV5-1	TRBJ1-1	11	ASSLLGDTEAF
TRBV2	TRBJ2-4	12	ASSEGSQGGIQY
TRBV2	TRBJ1-1	12	ASSLQGEGSEAF
TRBV2	TRBJ2-7	12	ASELGQGDYEQY
TRBV28	TRBJ2-3	16	ASTIPRSSGGSTDTQY
TRBV19	TRBJ2-3	16	ASSSGLAGGTLTDTQY
TRBV11-3	TRBJ2-1	13	ASSLGETGYNEQF
TRBV21-1	TRBJ2-5	16	ASSNSPQLAGGRETQY
TRBV7-2	TRBJ1-2	11	ASSRPGTPGYT
TRBV2	TRBJ1-2	12	ASSDRGFIYGYT
TRBV7-2	TRBJ2-5	12	ASSFGTAAETQY
TRBV2	TRBJ2-3	14	ASSPGTGIGTDTQY
TRBV7-9	TRBJ2-1	12	ASSEQSSYNEQF
TRBV5-1	TRBJ2-7	13	ASSLAVDRGYEQY
TRBV4-3	TRBJ1-3	14	ASSQVAGGAGNTIY
TRBV7-2	TRBJ2-3	10	ASSSSTDTQY